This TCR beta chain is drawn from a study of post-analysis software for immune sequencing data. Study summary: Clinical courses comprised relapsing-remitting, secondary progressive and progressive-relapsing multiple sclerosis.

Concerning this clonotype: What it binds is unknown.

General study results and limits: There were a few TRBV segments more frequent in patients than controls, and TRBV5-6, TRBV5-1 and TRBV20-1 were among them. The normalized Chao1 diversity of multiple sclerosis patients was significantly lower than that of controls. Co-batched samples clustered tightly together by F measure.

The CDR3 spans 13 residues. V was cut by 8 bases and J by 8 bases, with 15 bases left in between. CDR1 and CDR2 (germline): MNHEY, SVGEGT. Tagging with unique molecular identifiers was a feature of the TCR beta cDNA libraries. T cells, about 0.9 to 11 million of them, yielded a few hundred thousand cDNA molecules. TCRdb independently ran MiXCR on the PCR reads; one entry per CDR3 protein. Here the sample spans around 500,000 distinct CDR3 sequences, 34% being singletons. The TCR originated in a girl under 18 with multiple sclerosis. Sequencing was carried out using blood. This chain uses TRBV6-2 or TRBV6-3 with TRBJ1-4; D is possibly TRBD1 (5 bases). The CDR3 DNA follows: TGTGCCAGCGCAACAGGAGAGGAAGAAAAACTGTTTTTT. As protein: CASATGEEEKLFF.